This section outlines one T cell receptor (beta chain) sequence together with its context. Its antigen target is currently unknown. Per-base quality was not reported, and no clone a single base away is much larger than it. Whole blood was collected in K2EDTA tubes by collaborating institutions according to the institutions' own protocols. For TCRbeta analysis, collaborator samples were shipped as frozen whole blood, as isolated PBMCs, or as DNA extracted from either sample type. Taken from the germline V gene, the CDR1 and CDR2 loops are SGHRS and YFSETQ. The germline V and J ends show losses of 4 bases and 2 bases respectively, and no gene match explains 9 bases of the junction. The CDR3 starts with the cysteine, ends with the phenylalanine, and has 17 residues. The CDR3 DNA has 51 bases and is translated from base 1. TCRbeta CDR3 regions were amplified from genomic DNA using the immunoSEQ Assay, a bias-controlled multiplex PCR. As for the original processing: The number of nucleated cells in each sample was estimated by amplification of reference gene primers within the assay. Sequence reads were collapsed and filtered to measure the absolute abundance of every unique TCRbeta CDR3 rearrangement. Productive Simpson clonality was computed per sample as the square root of Simpson's diversity index over productive rearrangements. TCRdb took over this immuneACCESS table, retaining in-frame rearrangements with V and J assigned. Such tables are incomplete; in checked studies, under half of the missing clones stem from an unresolved V gene, and the remainder is unexplained. The V and J calls and clone size come from that table; D and trimming were worked out from the DNA. The table for this sample lists 45,000 to 55,000 clones; approximately 84% of them were counted only once. About 4.3% of the sample lies in the top ten.

The data are from a study of blood T cell repertoires in COVID-19 (dated by TCRdb to the early 2020s). At the level of the whole study: The collaborator samples originated in the United States, Italy and Spain and spanned the acute and convalescent phases of COVID-19. The prospective study material was composed of cDNA or gDNA derived from T cells, B-cell-depleted T cells, or PBMCs. Deeply sampled blood TCRbeta repertoires from subjects exposed to, actively infected with, or recovered from COVID-19 were included in the dataset. The repertoires were made available in a free public database intended to serve as a resource for research on the immune response to SARS-CoV-2. The samples were drawn from two sources: the first 160 participants of the ongoing ImmuneRACE study, and 1,000 to 1,500 subjects contributed by 6 global collaborators. Sample metadata almost always included a de-identified subject ID, COVID-19 status, age in years and sex. Where available, HLA class I and class II types were obtained from metadata supplied by the sample provider rather than from assay-based typing. Points the paper makes about the study in general: Clinical and demographic metadata were provided uncurated, with the amount varying by source and participant.

The receptor was isolated from a man in his fifties with active COVID-19. Specimen: peripheral blood. This chain is built from TRBV5-1 and TRBJ2-2, with 9 central nucleotides matching TRBD2. The CDR3 protein sequence reads: CASSLPPLAGNTGELFF. The DNA reads as follows: TGCGCCAGCAGCCTTCCGCCCCTAGCGGGAAACACCGGGGAGCTGTTTTTT.